This TCR beta chain was captured by sequencing in a study of vaccination and CD4 T cells after COVID-19. This clonotype was picked up a small number of times. Antigen: not known. Scientists ran DNA taken from cultured CD4+ T cells through the Oncomine TCR Beta short-read assay for sequencing. One entry per CDR3 protein results from TCRdb running MiXCR on the PCR reads. The table includes a few thousand distinct CDR3 sequences, approximately 33% detected once. The treatment here: approximately 9-day PBMC culture with coronavirus spike peptide pools or control peptides (ViraFEST assay). Germline loops: CDR1 MGHDK, CDR2 SYGVNS. V lost 3 bases to trimming and J lost 2 bases, with 7 bases between them. This CDR3 comprises 13 residues. Broader study findings: Nearly all convalescent vaccine-specific clones, 304 of 307, recognized only SARS-CoV-2 spike.

The chain uses TRBV25-1 and TRBJ1-1; D uncertain. Specimen: CD4+ T cells from blood, cultured in vitro. The TCR originated in a human donor who had recovered from COVID-19. CDR3 region: CASSEQINTEAFF. In DNA form, the CDR3 reads TGTGCCAGCAGTGAGCAAATAAACACTGAAGCTTTCTTT.